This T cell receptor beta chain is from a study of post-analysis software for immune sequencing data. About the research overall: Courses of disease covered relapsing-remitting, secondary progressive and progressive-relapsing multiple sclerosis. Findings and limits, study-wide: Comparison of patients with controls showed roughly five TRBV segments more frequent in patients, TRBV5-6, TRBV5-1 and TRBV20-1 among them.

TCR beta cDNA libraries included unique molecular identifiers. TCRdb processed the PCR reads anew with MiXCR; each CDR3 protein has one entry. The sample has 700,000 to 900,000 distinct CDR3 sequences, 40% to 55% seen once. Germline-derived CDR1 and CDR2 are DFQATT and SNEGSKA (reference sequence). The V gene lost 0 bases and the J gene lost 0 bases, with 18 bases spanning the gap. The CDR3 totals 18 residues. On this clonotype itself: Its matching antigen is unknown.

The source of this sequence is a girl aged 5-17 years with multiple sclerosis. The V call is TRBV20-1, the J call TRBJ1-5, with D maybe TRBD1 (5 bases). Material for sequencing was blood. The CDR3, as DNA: TGCAGTGCTAGAGATGGGGCCAAGGGAGGGTATAGCAATCAGCCCCAGCATTTT. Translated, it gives CSARDGAKGGYSNQPQHF.